One sample yielded the 24 T cell receptor beta chains listed below, sequenced in a study of T cells in Graves' hyperthyroidism and ophthalmopathy. TCR beta CDR3 regions were amplified from RNA. An initial round of RT-PCR targeting the TCR CDR3 relied on the HTBI primer set. TCRdb passed the multiplex PCR reads through MiXCR, listing each CDR3 protein once. The sample carries 80,000 to 100,000 distinct CDR3 sequences, 35% to 45% recorded once. The sequenced material came from peripheral blood or thyroid tissue (not recorded which). The receptors originated from a woman aged 30 to 39 with Graves' hyperthyroidism.

The chain has TRBV28 and TRBJ2-7, with no clear D. CDR3 length equals 12 residues. Germline-derived CDR1 and CDR2 are MDHEN and SYDVKM. Deletions cut 2 bases from V and 4 bases from J, with 6 bases between. CDR3 nucleotides: TGTGCCAGCAGTTTAAATGAGTACGAGCAGTACTTC. Protein: CASSLNEYEQYF.

The chain uses TRBV25-1 and TRBJ2-5, with D possibly being TRBD1 (5 bases). Trimming stripped 11 bases from V and 4 bases from J, with 20 bases between. Germline V gives CDR1 MGHDK, CDR2 SYGVNS. The CDR3 sequence is 14 residues long. DNA for the CDR3: TGTGCCTCCGCCAGCAGTCGGCAGGGAGAGACCCAGTACTTC. It specifies CASASSRQGETQYF. The complete variable domain, with remaining parts taken from reference TRBV25-1 and TRBJ2-5, reads EADIYQTPRYLVIGTGKKITLECSQTMGHDKMYWYQQDPGMELHLIHYSYGVNSTEKGDLSSESTVSRIRTEHFPLTLESARPSHTSQYLCASASSRQGETQYFGPGTRLLVL.

Many counts were recorded for this clonotype. CDR3 sequence reads: CASSSGLMNTEAFF. The CDR3 DNA sequence: TGTGCCAGCAGCTCGGGACTTATGAACACTGAAGCTTTCTTT. V is TRBV7-9 and J is TRBJ1-1; TRBD1 might be the D (5 bases). The CDR3 consists of 14 residues. Germline-derived CDR1 and CDR2 are SEHNR and FQNEAQ (reference sequence). V lost 4 bases, J lost 0 bases, and 9 bases lay in between.

This clonotype was seen a handful of times. The gene calls are TRBV19 and TRBJ2-3; the match to TRBD2 covers 13 bases. The germline CDR1 and CDR2 sequences are LNHDA and SQIVND (reference sequence). The CDR3 is 18 amino acids. The V and J ends lost 5 bases and 2 bases, in that order; junction bases with no gene match: 10. In nucleotides, the CDR3 is TGTGCCAGTAGTGGGGGGACTAGCGGGACACCCAACACAGATACGCAGTATTTT. Protein product: CASSGGTSGTPNTDTQYF.

This clonotype was seen at least ten times. The rearrangement links TRBV19 to TRBJ2-7; 9 bases match TRBD1. The CDR3 runs 15 residues. V dropped 3 bases and J dropped 1; count of bases not matched to a gene: 4. Germline V gene data show CDR1 as LNHDA and CDR2 as SQIVND (reference sequence). DNA of the CDR3: TGTGCCAGTAGTATGAGACAGGGGGGATCCTACGAGCAGTACTTC. Amino acid sequence: CASSMRQGGSYEQYF.

This clonotype was counted ten times or more. The rearrangement links TRBV6-5 to TRBJ1-4, with D possibly TRBD1 on 6 matching bases. V was pared by 4 bases and J by 8 bases, with 11 bases between. Per germline, CDR1 MNHEY and CDR2 SVGAGI. CDR3 length: 13 residues. The CDR3: CASSWEGGEKLFF. CDR3 DNA sequence: TGTGCCAGCAGTTGGGAAGGGGGAGAAAAACTGTTTTTT.

In its sample, this clonotype was seen a few times. The chain couples TRBV2 to TRBJ2-3, with D tentatively TRBD1 or TRBD2 (6 bases each). CDR1 SNHLY and CDR2 FYNNEI come from the germline V gene. CDR3 size: 15 residues. Trimming cost V 6 bases and J 2 bases, with 15 bases left between them. CDR3 coding DNA: TGTGCCAGCAGCCTAGGGGGGTCTTTCACAGATACGCAGTATTTT. It is translated as CASSLGGSFTDTQYF.

This rearrangement joins TRBV10-3 to TRBJ2-7, with 10 bases fitting TRBD1. Germline lookup yields CDR1 ENHRY and CDR2 SYGVKD. The CDR3 consists of 15 residues. The junction had 6 bases not matched to a gene; V was cut back by 6 bases and J by 1 base. The CDR3 coding sequence is TGTGCCATCAGCGGGACAGGGGCTAGGTCCTACGAGCAGTACTTC. This gives the protein CAISGTGARSYEQYF.

This clonotype was counted many times. This chain uses TRBV14 with TRBJ2-5; 11 nucleotides line up with TRBD2. From germline, CDR1 is SGHDN and CDR2 FVKESK. The CDR3 length is 15 residues. V was pared by 2 bases and J by 4 bases, with 3 bases of the junction left unmatched. This chain's CDR3 is CASSQRLAGGETQYF. The CDR3 DNA follows: TGTGCCAGCAGCCAACGTCTAGCGGGAGGAGAGACCCAGTACTTC.

This clonotype was found many times. The V call is TRBV5-1, the J call TRBJ2-7; TRBD2 aligns across 12 bases. Germline V gene data show CDR1 as SGHRS and CDR2 as YFSETQ. The CDR3 has 16 amino acids. V was pared by 3 bases and J by 3 bases, with 7 bases of the junction left unmatched. The CDR3 DNA follows: TGCGCCAGCAGCTCGGGACTAGCGGGCCTTTACTACGAGCAGTACTTC. Amino acids: CASSSGLAGLYYEQYF.

This clonotype was counted ten times or more. V gene TRBV20-1 combines with J gene TRBJ1-6; TRBD1 matches at 9 bases. The length of the CDR3 is 13 residues. V lost 5 bases to trimming and J lost 7 bases; unmatched junction nucleotides: 3. Germline V gives CDR1 DFQATT, CDR2 SNEGSKA (reference sequence). The CDR3 is CSAPGQGNSPLHF. The CDR3 DNA follows: TGCAGTGCTCCGGGACAGGGCAATTCACCCCTCCACTTT.

As regards this clonotype: A read error is possible here, since a much larger clone lies one base away. The V gene is TRBV2, the J gene TRBJ2-3; 9 bases are shared with TRBD1. The V gene's germline CDR1 is SNHLY and CDR2 FYNNEI. The length of the CDR3 is 14 residues. After removal of 7 bases from V and 10 bases from J, the junction contained 12 bases not matched to a gene. The CDR3 DNA is TGTGCCAGCACAGGGGGACAGGGCGGAGACGCGCAGTATTTT. Its translation: CASTGGQGGDAQYF.

In the case of this clonotype: At one of its ends the junction is not consistent with the germline gene, which may arise from a read error. The chain employs TRBV7-7 and TRBJ2-5; 9 nucleotides align to TRBD2. CDR1 is SSHAT and CDR2 is FNYEAQ in the germline V gene (reference sequence). The CDR3 has 15 amino acids. The CDR3 nucleotides are TGTGCTAGCAGCTTTTCTGCACTAGCGGGAGAGACCCAGTACTTC. The encoded protein is CASSFSALAGETQYF.

This clonotype was recorded many times. This chain uses TRBV28 with TRBJ1-5; D gene uncertain. This CDR3 contains 17 residues. V was pared by 3 bases and J by 1 base, with 16 bases between. Germline CDR1 MDHEN, CDR2 SYDVKM. The chain's CDR3 is CASSFRIITRSNQPQHF. Written as DNA, the CDR3 is TGTGCCAGCAGTTTCCGGATCATCACAAGGAGCAATCAGCCCCAGCATTTT.

This clonotype was seen many times. The V and J genes are TRBV5-1 and TRBJ2-7; 13 bases agree with TRBD2. Losses at the gene ends were 6 bases for V and 7 bases for J; bases not matched to a gene: 13. The CDR3 extends over 16 amino acids. Germline V lookup: CDR1 SGHRS, CDR2 YFSETQ. CDR3 DNA: TGCGCCAGCACCCCGACGGGGACTAGCGGGATAGGAGAGCAGTACTTC. It translates to CASTPTGTSGIGEQYF.

This clonotype was seen many times. The V call is TRBV9, the J call TRBJ1-4; D is undetermined. The V gene lost 3 bases and the J gene lost 5 bases, with 14 bases spanning the gap. There are 15 residues in the CDR3. The germline CDR1 and CDR2 sequences are SGDLS and YYNGEE. The DNA of the CDR3 is TGTGCCAGCAGCGCAAGGACGGACGAAAATGAAAAACTGTTTTTT. It translates to CASSARTDENEKLFF.

This clonotype has ten or more counts. The chain recombines TRBV30 with TRBJ2-7; the D gene is possibly TRBD2 (5 bases). The V gene lost 3 bases and the J gene lost 6 bases, with 12 bases spanning the gap. CDR1 GTSNPN and CDR2 SVGIG come from the germline V gene (reference sequence). The CDR3 is 12 amino acids. CDR3 residues: CAWSSALGEQYF. DNA of the CDR3: TGTGCCTGGAGCTCCGCACTAGGCGAGCAGTACTTC.

The chain combines TRBV7-9 with TRBJ2-6, with 7 bases matching TRBD1. The CDR3 is 15 amino acids. Per the germline V gene, CDR1 is SEHNR and CDR2 is FQNEAQ (reference sequence). J gave up 1 base and V 5 bases, and 2 bases lay outside the gene matches. The CDR3 loop is CASSTGDSGANVLTF. For the CDR3, the DNA is TGTGCCAGCAGCACAGGGGATTCTGGGGCCAACGTCCTGACTTTC. Full variable domain (rest looked up from reference TRBV7-9 and TRBJ2-6): DTGVSQNPRHKITKRGQNVTFRCDPISEHNRLYWYRQTLGQGPEFLTYFQNEAQLEKSRLLSDRFSAERPKGSFSTLEIQRTEQGDSAMYLCASSTGDSGANVLTFGAGSRLTVL.

This clonotype was detected only a few times. A read error may be the cause here, since a much bigger clone is one base away. This rearrangement joins TRBV7-3 to TRBJ1-1; D is ambiguous. Germline V CDR1 and CDR2: SGHTA, FQGTGA. The CDR3 length is 13 residues. The chain's CDR3 is CACSLGLGTEAFF. CDR3 bases: TGTGCCTGCAGCCTAGGACTGGGCACTGAAGCTTTCTTT.

This clonotype was seen many times. The chain is built from TRBV3-1 and TRBJ2-7; D gene ambiguous. This CDR3 spans 14 amino acids. V gave up 1 base and J gave up 4 bases, with 11 bases separating them. Germline lookup yields CDR1 LGHDT and CDR2 YNNKEL (reference sequence). CDR3 DNA sequence: TGTGCCAGCAGCCAAGGTAATTCGGTTTACGAGCAGTACTTC. Translated, it gives CASSQGNSVYEQYF.

In this sample, this clonotype turned up many times. The rearrangement uses TRBV12-3 or TRBV12-4 and TRBJ1-2; D not certain. The ends were cut back, 3 bases at V and 8 bases at J, with 13 bases in the middle. This CDR3 has 13 residues. CDR3: CASSFGELRGYTF. The CDR3 coding sequence is TGTGCCAGCAGTTTTGGGGAATTGAGGGGCTACACCTTC.

This clonotype was recorded many times. The CDR3 sequence is CASSPSTRTATYEQYF. In nucleotides, the CDR3 is TGTGCCAGCAGCCCATCTACGAGGACCGCGACCTACGAGCAGTACTTC. This sequence joins TRBV7-3 and TRBJ2-7; D remains ambiguous. Trimming cost V 5 bases and J 2 bases, with 19 bases left between them. The V gene's germline CDR1 is SGHTA and CDR2 FQGTGA. The CDR3 spans 16 residues.

This clonotype was seen repeatedly, ten times or more. The chain couples TRBV4-2 to TRBJ1-4; unclear D gene. V gave up 1 base and J gave up 11 bases, with 11 bases separating them. The germline V gene encodes CDR1 LGHNA and CDR2 YNFKEQ. The CDR3 sequence is 13 residues long. CDR3 in amino acids: CASSQVAFMKLFF. The CDR3 region has the DNA TGTGCCAGCAGCCAAGTAGCCTTCATGAAACTGTTTTTT.

The chain carries TRBV10-3 and TRBJ1-1; 7 bases are shared with TRBD1. Germline assignment: CDR1 ENHRY and CDR2 SYGVKD. The trim removed 2 bases at V and 1 base at J, leaving 10 bases unmatched. CDR3 length: 17 residues. The CDR3 reads CAISEPTTGWGNTEAFF. CDR3 bases: TGTGCCATCAGTGAGCCTACGACAGGGTGGGGGAACACTGAAGCTTTCTTT.